This TCR beta chain was sequenced in a study of blood T cell repertoires in COVID-19. Method: immunoSEQ multiplex PCR; TCRdb's copy keeps in-frame clones and lacks some. The profile covers about 88,000 clones, with approximately 90% appearing a single time and approximately 1.6% taken by the ten largest. The CDR3 length is 16 residues. Germline V gene sequence: CDR1 SGHVS, CDR2 FQNEAQ. V was clipped by 4 bases and J by 1 base, with 16 bases between them. The sequenced sample consisted of peripheral blood. The sequence was obtained from a man aged 60 to 75 with acute or convalescent COVID-19. The V gene is TRBV7-8, the J gene TRBJ1-1; D may be TRBD1 (6 bases). CDR3 nucleotides: TGTGCCAGCAGCTCGAGACGGACAGCAAAGAACACTGAAGCTTTCTTT. Translation: CASSSRRTAKNTEAFF.